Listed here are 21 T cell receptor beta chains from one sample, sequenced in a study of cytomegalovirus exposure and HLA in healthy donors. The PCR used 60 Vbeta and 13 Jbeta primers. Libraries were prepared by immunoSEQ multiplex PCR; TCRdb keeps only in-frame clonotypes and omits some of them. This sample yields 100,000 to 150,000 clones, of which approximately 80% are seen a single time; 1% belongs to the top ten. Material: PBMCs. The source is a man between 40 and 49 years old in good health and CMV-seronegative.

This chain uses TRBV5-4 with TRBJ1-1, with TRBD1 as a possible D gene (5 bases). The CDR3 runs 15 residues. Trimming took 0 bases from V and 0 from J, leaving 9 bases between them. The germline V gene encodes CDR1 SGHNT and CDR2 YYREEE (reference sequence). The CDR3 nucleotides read TGTGCCAGCAGCTTGGATCGGGGGATGAACACTGAAGCTTTCTTT. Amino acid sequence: CASSLDRGMNTEAFF.

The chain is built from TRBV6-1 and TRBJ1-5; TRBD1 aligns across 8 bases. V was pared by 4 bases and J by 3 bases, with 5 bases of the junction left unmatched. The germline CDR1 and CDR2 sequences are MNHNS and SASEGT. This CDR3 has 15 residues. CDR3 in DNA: TGTGCCAGCAGTGTACTGACAGGGGTCAATCAGCCCCAGCATTTT. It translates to CASSVLTGVNQPQHF.

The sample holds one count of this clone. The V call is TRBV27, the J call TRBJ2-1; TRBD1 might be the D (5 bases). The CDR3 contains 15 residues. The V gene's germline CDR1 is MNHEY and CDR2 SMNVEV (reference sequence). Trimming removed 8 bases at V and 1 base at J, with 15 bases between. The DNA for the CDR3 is TGTGCCAGCTGGAAGGGGTTGGGGTCCTACAATGAGCAGTTCTTC. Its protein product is CASWKGLGSYNEQFF.

The CDR3 DNA sequence: TGTGCCAGCAGCTTAGTGGTAGCGGGAGCATCCAATGAGCAGTTCTTC. Its translation: CASSLVVAGASNEQFF. The chain carries TRBV7-3 and TRBJ2-1, with TRBD2 matching over 9 bases. Trimming at V came to 2 bases and at J to 6 bases, leaving 8 bases not matched to a gene. This CDR3 has 16 amino acids. Germline CDR1 reads SGHTA; CDR2 reads FQGTGA.

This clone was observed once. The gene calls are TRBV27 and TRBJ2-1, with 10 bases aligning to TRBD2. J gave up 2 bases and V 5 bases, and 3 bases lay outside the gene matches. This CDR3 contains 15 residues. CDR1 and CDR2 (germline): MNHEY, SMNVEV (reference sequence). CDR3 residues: CASSRTSGTYNEQFF. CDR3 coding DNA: TGTGCCAGCAGTAGGACTAGCGGTACCTACAATGAGCAGTTCTTC.

The CDR3 bases are TGTGCCAGCAGCCCCGGGACAGGGGTTACCGGGGAGCTGTTTTTT. It encodes CASSPGTGVTGELFF. This chain joins TRBV6-6 and TRBJ2-2; 10 bases agree with TRBD1. With V trimmed by 6 bases and J by 5 bases, 6 bases remained unmatched. Germline CDR1 and CDR2: MNHNY and SVGAGI (reference sequence). CDR3 size: 15 residues.

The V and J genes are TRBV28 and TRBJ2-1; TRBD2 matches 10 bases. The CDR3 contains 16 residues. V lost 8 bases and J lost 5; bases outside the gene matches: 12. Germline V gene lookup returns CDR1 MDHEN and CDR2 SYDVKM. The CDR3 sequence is CASGDGASGSHNEQFF. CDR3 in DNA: TGTGCCAGCGGCGACGGGGCTAGCGGGAGTCACAATGAGCAGTTCTTC. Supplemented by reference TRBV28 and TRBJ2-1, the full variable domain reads DVKVTQSSRYLVKRTGEKVFLECVQDMDHENMFWYRQDPGLGLRLIYFSYDVKMKEKGDIPEGYSVSREKKERFSLILESASTNQTSMYLCASGDGASGSHNEQFFGPGTRLTVL.

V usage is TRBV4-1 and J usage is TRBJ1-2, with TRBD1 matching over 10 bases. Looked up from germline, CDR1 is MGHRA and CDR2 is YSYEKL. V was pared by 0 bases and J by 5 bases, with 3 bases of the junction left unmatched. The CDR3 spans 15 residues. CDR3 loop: CASSQERGQGYGYTF. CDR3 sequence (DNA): TGCGCCAGCAGCCAAGAAAGGGGACAGGGGTATGGCTACACCTTC.

CDR3 bases: TGTGCCACCAGCAGAGTGGGGACAGCACTCTACGAGCAGTACTTC. Protein sequence: CATSRVGTALYEQYF. The chain carries TRBV15 and TRBJ2-7; 7 bases match TRBD1. Germline V gene sequence: CDR1 LNHNV, CDR2 YYDKDF (reference sequence). Germline trimming cut 1 base from V and 3 bases from J; bases unmatched to any gene: 6. The CDR3 has 15 residues.

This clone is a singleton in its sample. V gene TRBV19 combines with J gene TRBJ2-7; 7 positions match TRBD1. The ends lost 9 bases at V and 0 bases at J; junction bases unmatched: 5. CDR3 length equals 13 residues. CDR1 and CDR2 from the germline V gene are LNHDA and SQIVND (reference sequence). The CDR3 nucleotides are TGTGCCAGCAAACAGGGGAGCTCCTACGAGCAGTACTTC. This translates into CASKQGSSYEQYF.

The CDR3 spells CASTPSDVLNQPQHF. The DNA for the CDR3 is TGTGCCAGCACCCCAAGTGACGTACTAAATCAGCCCCAGCATTTT. The V call is TRBV28, the J call TRBJ1-5; D not resolved. The V end lost 7 bases, the J end lost 4 bases, and 17 bases lay between the germline ends. The CDR3 contains 15 residues. The V gene's germline CDR1 is MDHEN and CDR2 SYDVKM.

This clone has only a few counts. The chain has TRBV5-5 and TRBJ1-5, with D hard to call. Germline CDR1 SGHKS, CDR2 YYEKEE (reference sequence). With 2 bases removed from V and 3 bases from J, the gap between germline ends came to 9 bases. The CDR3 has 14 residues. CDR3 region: CASSFNSLNQPQHF. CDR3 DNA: TGTGCCAGCAGCTTTAACAGCCTCAATCAGCCCCAGCATTTT.

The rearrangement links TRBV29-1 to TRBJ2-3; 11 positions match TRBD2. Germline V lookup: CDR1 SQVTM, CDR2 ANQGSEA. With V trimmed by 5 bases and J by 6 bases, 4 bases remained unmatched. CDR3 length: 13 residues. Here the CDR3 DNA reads TGCAGCGTTCAACTAGCGGGGGTGGATACGCAGTATTTT. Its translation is CSVQLAGVDTQYF.

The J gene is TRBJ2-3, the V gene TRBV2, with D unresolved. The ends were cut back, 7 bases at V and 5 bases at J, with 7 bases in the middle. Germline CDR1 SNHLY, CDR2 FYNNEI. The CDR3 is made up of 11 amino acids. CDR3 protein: CASTYRDTQYF. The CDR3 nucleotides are TGTGCCAGCACCTACAGAGATACGCAGTATTTT.

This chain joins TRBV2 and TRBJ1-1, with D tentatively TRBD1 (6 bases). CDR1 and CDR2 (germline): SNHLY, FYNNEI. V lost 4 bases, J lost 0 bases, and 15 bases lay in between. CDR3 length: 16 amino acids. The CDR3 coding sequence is TGTGCCAGCAGTGTAGCGGGGGGGCGGGTGAACACTGAAGCTTTCTTT. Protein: CASSVAGGRVNTEAFF. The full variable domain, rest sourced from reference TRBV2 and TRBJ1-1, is EPEVTQTPSHQVTQMGQEVILRCVPISNHLYFYWYRQILGQKVEFLVSFYNNEISEKSEIFDDQFSVERPDGSNFTLKIRSTKLEDSAMYFCASSVAGGRVNTEAFFGQGTRLTVV.

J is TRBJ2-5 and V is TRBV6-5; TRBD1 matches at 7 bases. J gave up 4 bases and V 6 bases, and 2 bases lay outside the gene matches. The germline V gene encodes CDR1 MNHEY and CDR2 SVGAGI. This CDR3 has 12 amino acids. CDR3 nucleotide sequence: TGTGCCAGCAGAGGGGGCGGAGAGACCCAGTACTTC. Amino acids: CASRGGGETQYF.

The CDR3 DNA is TGTGCCAGCTCAAAAACAGACCCCACAGATACGCAGTATTTT. Protein product: CASSKTDPTDTQYF. This chain joins TRBV18 and TRBJ2-3; D remains unclear. CDR1 is KGHSH, CDR2 LQKENI, per germline. Trimming left V 5 bases short and J 2 bases short, with 11 bases between. CDR3 length: 14 amino acids.

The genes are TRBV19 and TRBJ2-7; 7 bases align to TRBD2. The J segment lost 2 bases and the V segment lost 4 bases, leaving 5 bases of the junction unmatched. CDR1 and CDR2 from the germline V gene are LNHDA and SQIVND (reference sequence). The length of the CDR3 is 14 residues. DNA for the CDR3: TGTGCCAGTAGTACCAGCGGGAACCCCTACGAGCAGTACTTC. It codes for CASSTSGNPYEQYF. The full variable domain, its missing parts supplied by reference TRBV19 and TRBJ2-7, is DGGITQSPKYLFRKEGQNVTLSCEQNLNHDAMYWYRQDPGQGLRLIYYSQIVNDFQKGDIAEGYSVSREKKESFPLTVTSAQKNPTAFYLCASSTSGNPYEQYFGPGTRLTVT.

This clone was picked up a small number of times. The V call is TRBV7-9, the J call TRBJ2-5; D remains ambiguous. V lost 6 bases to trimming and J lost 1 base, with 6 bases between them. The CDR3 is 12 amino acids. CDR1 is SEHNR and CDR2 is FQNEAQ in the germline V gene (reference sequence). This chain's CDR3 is CASSRSQETQYF. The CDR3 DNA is TGTGCCAGCAGTCGTAGCCAAGAGACCCAGTACTTC.

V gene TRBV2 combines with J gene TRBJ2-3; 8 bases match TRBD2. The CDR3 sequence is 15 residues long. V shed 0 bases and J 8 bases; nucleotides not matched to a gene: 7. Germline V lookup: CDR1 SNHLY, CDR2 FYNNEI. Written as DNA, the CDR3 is TGTGCCAGCAGTGAAGCTGGACTAGCCGGAGGTACGCAGTATTTT. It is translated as CASSEAGLAGGTQYF. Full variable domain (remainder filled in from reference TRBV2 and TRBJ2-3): EPEVTQTPSHQVTQMGQEVILRCVPISNHLYFYWYRQILGQKVEFLVSFYNNEISEKSEIFDDQFSVERPDGSNFTLKIRSTKLEDSAMYFCASSEAGLAGGTQYFGPGTRLTVL.

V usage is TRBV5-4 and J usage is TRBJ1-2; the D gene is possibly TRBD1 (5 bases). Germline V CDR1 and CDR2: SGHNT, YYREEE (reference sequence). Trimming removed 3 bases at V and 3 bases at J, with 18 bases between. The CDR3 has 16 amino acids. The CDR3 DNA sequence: TGTGCCAGCAGCTCCAAAGGTCTAGAGACAGACTATGGCTACACCTTC. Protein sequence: CASSSKGLETDYGYTF.